This T cell receptor beta chain was sequenced during a study of shared clonotypes between healthy human individuals. Study details: Researchers assigned three CD4 naive, three CD4 memory, two CD8 naive and one CD8 memory plate to each donor.

The CDR3 covers 11 residues. V was pared by 10 bases and J by 8 bases, with 14 bases between. CDR1 is LNHDA, CDR2 SQIVND, per germline (reference sequence). Some clones are missing from TCRdb's copy, which holds only in-frame ones; the method was immunoSEQ multiplex PCR. The sample yields about 300,000 clones, 74% seen once. The study's findings and limits: Sharing across four donors was highest in naive CD4 (roughly 5%) and lowest in memory CD8 (around 0.4%).

As concerns this clone: The antigen remains undetermined.

The V call is TRBV19, the J call TRBJ2-5, with a possible D match to TRBD2 (5 bases). Sample: memory CD4+ T cells sorted from blood. Documented subset: CD45RA-negative fraction. The TCR originated in a man aged 30-40 years in good health. The chain's CDR3 is CATATSGTQYF. Here the CDR3 DNA reads TGTGCCACCGCGACCTCGGGAACCCAGTACTTC. Full variable domain (remainder filled in from reference TRBV19 and TRBJ2-5): DGGITQSPKYLFRKEGQNVTLSCEQNLNHDAMYWYRQDPGQGLRLIYYSQIVNDFQKGDIAEGYSVSREKKESFPLTVTSAQKNPTAFYLCATATSGTQYFGPGTRLLVL.